The next 17 T cell receptor beta chains were all read from a single sample in a study of CD8 T cells in Susac syndrome. RNA in amounts of about 0.45 to 1 ug was reverse transcribed with random hexamers. TCRdb recomputed calls from the immunoSEQ multiplex PCR reads with MiXCR, one row per CDR3 protein. The sample has roughly 150,000 distinct CDR3 sequences, around 95% seen once; the top ten hold roughly 0.16%. Material: CD4+ T cells from PBMCs. The receptors stem from a human donor with Susac syndrome.

This chain links TRBV5-4 with TRBJ1-1, with TRBD1 matching 8 bases. CDR1 is SGHNT and CDR2 is YYREEE in the germline V gene (reference sequence). With 4 bases clipped from V and 2 bases from J, the junction kept 7 bases outside the gene matches. The length of the CDR3 is 15 residues. The CDR3 reads CASSTGQGTNTEAFF. The CDR3, as DNA: TGTGCCAGCAGCACCGGACAGGGCACCAACACTGAAGCTTTCTTT.

In its sample, this clonotype was seen once. The chain couples TRBV10-3 to TRBJ1-1; D uncertain. Trimming took off 3 bases at V and 1 base at J, with 6 bases between the two ends. This CDR3 is 13 amino acids long. Looked up from germline, CDR1 is ENHRY and CDR2 is SYGVKD. CDR3 sequence reads: CAISERQNTEAFF. As DNA, the CDR3 is TGTGCCATCAGTGAACGACAGAACACTGAAGCTTTCTTT.

This chain links TRBV9 with TRBJ1-6; 7 bases match TRBD1. The ends lost 7 bases at V and 8 bases at J; junction bases unmatched: 6. This CDR3 region has 13 residues. Germline assignment: CDR1 SGDLS and CDR2 YYNGEE. The CDR3 loop is CASGGTVYSPLHF. The CDR3 region has the DNA TGTGCCAGCGGCGGGACAGTCTATTCACCCCTCCACTTT.

V usage is TRBV9 and J usage is TRBJ2-7; D uncertain. Germline values: CDR1 SGDLS, CDR2 YYNGEE. V dropped 3 bases and J dropped 3 bases, with 19 bases sitting between them. The CDR3 extends over 16 amino acids. The CDR3 DNA sequence: TGTGCCAGCAGCGCCCAGACCCCAATCCCATACTACGAGCAGTACTTC. Translation gives CASSAQTPIPYYEQYF.

V usage is TRBV5-4 and J usage is TRBJ2-1; 10 bases match TRBD2. V lost 4 bases, J lost 6 bases, and 1 base stayed unmatched. Germline lookup yields CDR1 SGHNT and CDR2 YYREEE (reference sequence). The CDR3 has 13 amino acids. The CDR3 here is CASSGTSANEQFF. Here the CDR3 DNA reads TGTGCCAGCAGCGGGACTAGCGCCAATGAGCAGTTCTTC.

The chain combines TRBV4-3 with TRBJ2-2; 7 nucleotides agree with TRBD2. Germline V lookup: CDR1 LGHNA, CDR2 YSLEER. CDR3 length: 15 amino acids. V dropped 6 bases and J dropped 6; count of bases not matched to a gene: 10. The CDR3 reads CASRNMGGDAGELFF. The CDR3, as DNA: TGCGCCAGCAGGAATATGGGGGGGGACGCCGGGGAGCTGTTTTTT.

This sequence joins TRBV2 and TRBJ2-3, with D possibly TRBD2 on 7 matching bases. CDR3 length equals 14 residues. The V gene's germline CDR1 is SNHLY and CDR2 FYNNEI. The V end lost 8 bases, the J end lost 2 bases, and 14 bases lay between the germline ends. The CDR3 nucleotides read TGTGCCAGCGACCGGGGGGCGCTCACAGATACGCAGTATTTT. Its protein is CASDRGALTDTQYF.

The chain carries TRBV29-1 and TRBJ2-5; D perhaps matches TRBD2 (6 bases). Germline CDR1 and CDR2: SQVTM and ANQGSEA. Trimming shortened V by 1 base and J by 1 base, and 7 bases separated the two germline ends. This CDR3 has 13 amino acids. Here the CDR3 reads CSVEGGLQETQYF. The CDR3 nucleotides read TGCAGCGTTGAAGGGGGACTCCAAGAGACCCAGTACTTC.

This clonotype was seen a single time. CDR3 sequence (DNA): TGCGCCAGCAGCCAAGATCATAGAGCGGGGTTCACAGATACGCAGTATTTT. Translation: CASSQDHRAGFTDTQYF. The chain employs TRBV4-3 and TRBJ2-3, with 7 positions matching TRBD2. The CDR3 loop spans 17 amino acids. Germline-derived CDR1 and CDR2 are LGHNA and YSLEER. The junction had 8 bases not matched to a gene; V was cut back by 0 bases and J by 2 bases.

This chain links TRBV20-1 with TRBJ1-1; no firm D call. Germline CDR1 DFQATT, CDR2 SNEGSKA (reference sequence). The CDR3 sequence is 15 residues long. V dropped 6 bases and J dropped 0 bases, with 17 bases sitting between them. The CDR3 nucleotides are TGCAGTGCGGAACCGGGAGGCTTAATGAACACTGAAGCTTTCTTT. Translated: CSAEPGGLMNTEAFF.

For the CDR3, the DNA is TGTGCCAGCAGCTTAGTCCCCCCTTACAATGAGCAGTTCTTC. Translation: CASSLVPPYNEQFF. This rearrangement joins TRBV7-2 to TRBJ2-1; no firm D call. Germline CDR1 is SGHTA and CDR2 is FQGNSA. CDR3 length equals 14 residues. V gave up 1 base and J gave up 4 bases, with 8 bases separating them.

This chain joins TRBV20-1 and TRBJ2-2; TRBD2 agrees at 10 bases. The CDR3 contains 14 residues. Unmatched junction bases numbered 8, after V lost 7 bases and J lost 6 bases. Per the germline V gene, CDR1 is DFQATT and CDR2 is SNEGSKA (reference sequence). CDR3 sequence reads: CSVPAGGFAGELFF. DNA of the CDR3: TGCAGTGTGCCAGCGGGGGGGTTCGCCGGGGAGCTGTTTTTT.

CDR3 DNA: TGCAGCGTTGAGACCTGGAATGAGCAGTTCTTC. Translation gives CSVETWNEQFF. The chain combines TRBV29-1 with TRBJ2-1; unclear D gene. Germline loops: CDR1 SQVTM, CDR2 ANQGSEA. V lost 3 bases, J lost 7 bases, and 7 bases lay in between. The CDR3 sequence is 11 residues long.

The chain combines TRBV7-2 with TRBJ2-5; 9 bases match TRBD1. The CDR3 has 14 residues. CDR1 and CDR2 (germline): SGHTA, FQGNSA. The V segment lost 6 bases and the J segment 5 bases; nucleotides outside the gene matches: 7. Here the CDR3 DNA reads TGTGCCAGCAGTCGCCCCGGGACAGGGGAGACCCAGTACTTC. Amino acid sequence: CASSRPGTGETQYF.

The chain has TRBV29-1 and TRBJ1-1; D gene uncertain. In germline, CDR1 is SQVTM, CDR2 ANQGSEA. The CDR3 has 13 amino acids. V was cut by 7 bases and J by 0 bases, with 12 bases left in between. The CDR3 bases are TGCAGCGCCGCGACCGCAATGAACACTGAAGCTTTCTTT. This sequence encodes CSAATAMNTEAFF.

V is TRBV29-1 and J is TRBJ2-1; TRBD1 is a possible D gene (6 bases). Looked up from germline, CDR1 is SQVTM and CDR2 is ANQGSEA. V lost 4 bases to trimming and J lost 8 bases, with 9 bases between them. The CDR3 runs 11 residues. The CDR3 DNA reads TGCAGCGTTGGACAGGCGGATGAGCAGTTCTTC. This translates into CSVGQADEQFF.

The chain joins TRBV7-3 to TRBJ2-5; a possible D gene is TRBD2 (5 bases). The V and J ends lost 5 bases and 3 bases respectively, with 10 bases between them. The CDR3 consists of 13 residues. Germline loops: CDR1 SGHTA, CDR2 FQGTGA. This chain's CDR3 is CASSRTRKETQYF. The CDR3 DNA is TGTGCCAGCAGCAGAACTAGGAAAGAGACCCAGTACTTC.